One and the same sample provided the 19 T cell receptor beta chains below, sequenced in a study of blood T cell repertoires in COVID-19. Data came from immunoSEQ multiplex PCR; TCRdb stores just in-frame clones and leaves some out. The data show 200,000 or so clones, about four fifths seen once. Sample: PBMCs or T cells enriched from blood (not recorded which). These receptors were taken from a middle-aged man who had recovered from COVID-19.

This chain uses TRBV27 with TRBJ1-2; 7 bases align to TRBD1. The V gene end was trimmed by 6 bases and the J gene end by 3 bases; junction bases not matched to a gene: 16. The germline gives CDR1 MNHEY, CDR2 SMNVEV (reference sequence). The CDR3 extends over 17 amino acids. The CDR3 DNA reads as TGTGCCAGCAGGCCTTTCCCTGGGGTTAGGGGGCACTATGGCTACACCTTC. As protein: CASRPFPGVRGHYGYTF.

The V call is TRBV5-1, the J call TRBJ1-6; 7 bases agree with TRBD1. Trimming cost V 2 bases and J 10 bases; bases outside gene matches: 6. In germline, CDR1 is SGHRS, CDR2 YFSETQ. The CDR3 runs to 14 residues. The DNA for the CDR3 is TGCGCCAGCAGCTTCGGGACAGAGGAATCACCCCTCCACTTT. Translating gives CASSFGTEESPLHF.

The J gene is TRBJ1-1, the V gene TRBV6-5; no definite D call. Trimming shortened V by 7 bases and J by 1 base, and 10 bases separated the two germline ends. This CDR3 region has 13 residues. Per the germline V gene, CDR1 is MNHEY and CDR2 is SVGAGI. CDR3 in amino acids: CASNRRSNTEAFF. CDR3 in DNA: TGTGCCAGCAATCGGCGGTCGAACACTGAAGCTTTCTTT.

The CDR3 is CASSELTSGGYEQYF. The CDR3 bases are TGTGCCAGCAGTGAGTTAACTAGCGGGGGGTACGAGCAGTACTTC. The chain combines TRBV2 with TRBJ2-7; 12 nucleotides line up with TRBD2. With V trimmed by 3 bases and J by 4 bases, 4 bases remained unmatched. CDR1 and CDR2 (germline): SNHLY, FYNNEI. The CDR3 spans 15 residues. The variable domain in full, with the rest retrieved from reference TRBV2 and TRBJ2-7, is EPEVTQTPSHQVTQMGQEVILRCVPISNHLYFYWYRQILGQKVEFLVSFYNNEISEKSEIFDDQFSVERPDGSNFTLKIRSTKLEDSAMYFCASSELTSGGYEQYFGPGTRLTVT.

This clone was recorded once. The CDR3 nucleotides read TGTGCCAGCAGGTCCCGGGACAGGGATGGCTACACCTTC. Translating gives CASRSRDRDGYTF. The genes are TRBV28 and TRBJ1-2; 9 bases agree with TRBD1. Germline CDR1 is MDHEN and CDR2 is SYDVKM. The CDR3 length is 13 residues. J was trimmed by 6 bases and V by 6 bases; bases with no gene match: 5.

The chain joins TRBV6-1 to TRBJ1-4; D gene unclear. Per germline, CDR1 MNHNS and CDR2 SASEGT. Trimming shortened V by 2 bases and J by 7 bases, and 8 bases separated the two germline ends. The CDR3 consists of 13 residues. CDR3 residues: CASSEMYGEKLFF. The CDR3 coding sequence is TGTGCCAGCAGTGAAATGTACGGTGAAAAACTGTTTTTT.

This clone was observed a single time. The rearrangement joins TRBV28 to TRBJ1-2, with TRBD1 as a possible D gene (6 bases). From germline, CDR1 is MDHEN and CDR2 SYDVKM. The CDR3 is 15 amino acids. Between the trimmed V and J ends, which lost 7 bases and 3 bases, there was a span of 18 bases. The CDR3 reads CASTPPGGPDYGYTF. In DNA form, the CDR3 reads TGTGCCAGCACCCCCCCGGGGGGGCCGGACTATGGCTACACCTTC.

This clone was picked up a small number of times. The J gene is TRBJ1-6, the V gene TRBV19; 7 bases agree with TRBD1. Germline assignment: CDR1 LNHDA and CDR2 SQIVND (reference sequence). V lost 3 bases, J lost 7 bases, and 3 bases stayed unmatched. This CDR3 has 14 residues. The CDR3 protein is CASSIDRENSPLHF. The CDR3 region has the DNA TGTGCCAGTAGTATCGACAGGGAAAATTCACCCCTCCACTTT.

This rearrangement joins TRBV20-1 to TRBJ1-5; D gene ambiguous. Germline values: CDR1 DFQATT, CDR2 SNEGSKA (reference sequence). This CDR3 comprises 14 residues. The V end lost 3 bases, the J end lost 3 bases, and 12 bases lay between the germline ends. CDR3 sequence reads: CSASFGTDNQPQHF. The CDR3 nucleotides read TGCAGTGCTAGTTTTGGAACAGACAATCAGCCCCAGCATTTT.

The CDR3 DNA sequence: TGCGCCAGCAGCCCCTCGGGGTTCCCCTACAATGAGCAGTTCTTC. This codes for CASSPSGFPYNEQFF. This chain uses TRBV5-1 with TRBJ2-1, with TRBD2 as a possible D gene (5 bases). The CDR3 spans 15 residues. Germline CDR1 SGHRS, CDR2 YFSETQ. V dropped 4 bases and J dropped 2 bases, with 13 bases sitting between them.

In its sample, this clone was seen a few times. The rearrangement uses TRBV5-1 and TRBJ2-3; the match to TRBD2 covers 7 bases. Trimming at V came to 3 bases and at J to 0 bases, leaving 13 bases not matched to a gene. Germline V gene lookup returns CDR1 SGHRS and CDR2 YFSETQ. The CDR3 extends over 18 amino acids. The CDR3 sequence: CASSSRPIASGSTDTQYF. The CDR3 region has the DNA TGCGCCAGCAGCTCCCGCCCGATTGCTAGCGGAAGCACAGATACGCAGTATTTT. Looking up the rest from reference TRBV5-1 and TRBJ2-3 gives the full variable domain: KAGVTQTPRYLIKTRGQQVTLSCSPISGHRSVSWYQQTPGQGLQFLFEYFSETQRNKGNFPGRFSGRQFSNSRSEMNVSTLELGDSALYLCASSSRPIASGSTDTQYFGPGTRLTVL.

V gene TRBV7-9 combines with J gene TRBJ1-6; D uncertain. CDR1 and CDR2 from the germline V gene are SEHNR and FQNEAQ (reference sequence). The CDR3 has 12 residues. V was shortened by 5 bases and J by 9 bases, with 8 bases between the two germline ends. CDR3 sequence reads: CASSPPGSPLHF. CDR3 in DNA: TGTGCCAGCAGCCCCCCCGGTTCACCCCTCCACTTT.

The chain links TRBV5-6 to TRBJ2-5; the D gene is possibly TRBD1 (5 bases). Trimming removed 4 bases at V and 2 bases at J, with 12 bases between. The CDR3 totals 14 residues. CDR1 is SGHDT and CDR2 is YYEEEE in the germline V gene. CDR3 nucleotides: TGTGCCAGCAGCCCGACAGTTGATCAAGAGACCCAGTACTTC. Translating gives CASSPTVDQETQYF.

The chain's CDR3 is CASSESALVDHLGYTF. The DNA of the CDR3 is TGTGCCAGCAGTGAAAGCGCCCTCGTTGATCATTTGGGCTACACCTTC. The chain combines TRBV4-2 with TRBJ1-2; unclear D gene. Germline V CDR1 and CDR2: LGHNA, YNFKEQ. The CDR3 runs to 16 residues. V dropped 6 bases and J dropped 8 bases, with 25 bases sitting between them.

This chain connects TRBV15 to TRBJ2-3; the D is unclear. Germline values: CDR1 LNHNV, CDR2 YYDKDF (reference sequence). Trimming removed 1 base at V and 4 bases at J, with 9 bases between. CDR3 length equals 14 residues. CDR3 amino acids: CATSRGPDSDTQYF. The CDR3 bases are TGTGCCACCAGCAGAGGGCCAGACTCAGATACGCAGTATTTT.

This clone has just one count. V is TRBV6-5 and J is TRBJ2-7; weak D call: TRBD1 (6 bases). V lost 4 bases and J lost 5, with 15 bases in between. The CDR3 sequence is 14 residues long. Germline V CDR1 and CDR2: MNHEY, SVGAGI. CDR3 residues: CASSSREQGNEQYF. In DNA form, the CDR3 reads TGTGCCAGCAGTTCGAGGGAGCAGGGGAACGAGCAGTACTTC.

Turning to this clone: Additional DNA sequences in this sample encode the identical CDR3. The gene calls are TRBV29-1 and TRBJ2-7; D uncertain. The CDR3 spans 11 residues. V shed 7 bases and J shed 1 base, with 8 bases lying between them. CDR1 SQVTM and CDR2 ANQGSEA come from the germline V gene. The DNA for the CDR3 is TGCAGCGGCGTGGAGTCCTACGAGCAGTACTTC. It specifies CSGVESYEQYF.

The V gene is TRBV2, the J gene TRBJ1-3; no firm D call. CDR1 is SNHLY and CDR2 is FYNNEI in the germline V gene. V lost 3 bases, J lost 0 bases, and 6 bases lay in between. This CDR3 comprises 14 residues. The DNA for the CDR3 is TGTGCCAGCAGTGATGCCTACTCTGGAAACACCATATATTTT. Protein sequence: CASSDAYSGNTIYF.

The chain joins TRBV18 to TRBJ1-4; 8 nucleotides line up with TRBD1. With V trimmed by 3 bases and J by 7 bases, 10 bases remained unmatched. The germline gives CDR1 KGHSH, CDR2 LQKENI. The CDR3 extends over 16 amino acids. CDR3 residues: CASSPYGAGGIEKLFF. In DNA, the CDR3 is TGTGCCAGCTCACCCTACGGGGCAGGGGGCATTGAAAAACTGTTTTTT.